These 4 T cell receptor beta chains originate from one sample sequenced in a study of cytomegalovirus exposure and HLA in healthy donors. This PCR relied on a set of 60 Vbeta primers and 13 Jbeta primers. Data came from immunoSEQ multiplex PCR; TCRdb stores just in-frame clones and leaves some out. This table has approximately 100,000 clones, about 70% appearing once. Sequenced input: PBMCs. The receptors were gathered from a woman in her fifties or sixties in good health and CMV-seropositive.

The CDR3 region is CASSYPSGGAWNEQFF. The CDR3 DNA reads as TGTGCCAGCAGTTACCCTAGCGGGGGGGCATGGAATGAGCAGTTCTTC. The chain combines TRBV6-6 with TRBJ2-1; 12 bases map to TRBD2. This CDR3 contains 16 residues. J was trimmed by 7 bases and V by 2 bases; bases with no gene match: 6. Germline CDR1 is MNHNY and CDR2 is SVGAGI (reference sequence).

The V call is TRBV4-1, the J call TRBJ2-5; 7 bases agree with TRBD2. CDR3 length: 16 residues. CDR1 and CDR2 (germline): MGHRA, YSYEKL. V lost 2 bases and J lost 5; bases outside the gene matches: 11. DNA for the CDR3: TGCGCCAGCAGCCAACTGACGACTAGCTTGTGGGAGACCCAGTACTTC. It is translated as CASSQLTTSLWETQYF.

The chain links TRBV7-2 to TRBJ2-5; 13 bases map to TRBD2. V lost 5 bases and J lost 6; bases outside the gene matches: 9. Looked up from germline, CDR1 is SGHTA and CDR2 is FQGNSA. The CDR3 loop spans 16 amino acids. CDR3: CASSPRGLAGSQTQYF. Written as DNA, the CDR3 is TGTGCCAGCAGCCCTAGGGGACTAGCGGGGTCCCAGACCCAGTACTTC. The variable domain in full, completed from reference TRBV7-2 and TRBJ2-5, reads GAGVSQSPSNKVTEKGKDVELRCDPISGHTALYWYRQSLGQGLEFLIYFQGNSAPDKSGLPSDRFSAERTGGSVSTLTIQRTQQEDSAVYLCASSPRGLAGSQTQYFGPGTRLLVL.

The chain recombines TRBV20-1 with TRBJ1-1, with D unresolved. CDR1 DFQATT and CDR2 SNEGSKA come from the germline V gene (reference sequence). V shed 6 bases and J shed 4 bases, with 9 bases lying between them. The CDR3 is 11 amino acids. CDR3 sequence: CSARRSTEAFF. The CDR3 coding sequence is TGCAGTGCGCGACGGAGCACTGAAGCTTTCTTT.